This TCR beta chain was recorded in a study of control samples from healthy donors and cancer patients. Germline V CDR1 and CDR2: MNHEY, SMNVEV (reference sequence). V shed 0 bases and J shed 5 bases, with 7 bases lying between them. The CDR3 sequence is 14 residues long. TCRdb's table, derived via immunoSEQ multiplex PCR, lists solely in-frame clones and lacks some. The table has approximately 170,000 clones, more than 85% seen once. V gene TRBV27 combines with J gene TRBJ1-4; D is ambiguous. The receptor was derived from a woman younger than 45 in good health. Material for sequencing was blood. CDR3 in DNA: TGTGCCAGCAGTTTATCCGGGGTAAATGAAAAACTGTTTTTT. Translating it yields CASSLSGVNEKLFF.